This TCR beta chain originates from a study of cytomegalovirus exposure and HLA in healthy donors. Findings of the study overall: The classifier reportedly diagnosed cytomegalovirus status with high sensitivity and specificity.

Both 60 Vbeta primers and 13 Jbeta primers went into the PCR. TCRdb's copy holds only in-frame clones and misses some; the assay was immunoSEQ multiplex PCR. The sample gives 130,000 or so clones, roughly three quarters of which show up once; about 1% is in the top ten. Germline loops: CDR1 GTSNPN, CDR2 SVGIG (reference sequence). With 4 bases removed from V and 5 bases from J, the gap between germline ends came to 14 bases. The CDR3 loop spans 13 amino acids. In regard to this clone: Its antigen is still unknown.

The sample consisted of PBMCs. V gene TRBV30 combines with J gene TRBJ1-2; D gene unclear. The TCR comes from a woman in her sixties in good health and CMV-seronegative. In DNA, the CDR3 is TGTGCCTGGAAACGAGGGCTCGGGTATGGCTACACCTTC. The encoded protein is CAWKRGLGYGYTF.